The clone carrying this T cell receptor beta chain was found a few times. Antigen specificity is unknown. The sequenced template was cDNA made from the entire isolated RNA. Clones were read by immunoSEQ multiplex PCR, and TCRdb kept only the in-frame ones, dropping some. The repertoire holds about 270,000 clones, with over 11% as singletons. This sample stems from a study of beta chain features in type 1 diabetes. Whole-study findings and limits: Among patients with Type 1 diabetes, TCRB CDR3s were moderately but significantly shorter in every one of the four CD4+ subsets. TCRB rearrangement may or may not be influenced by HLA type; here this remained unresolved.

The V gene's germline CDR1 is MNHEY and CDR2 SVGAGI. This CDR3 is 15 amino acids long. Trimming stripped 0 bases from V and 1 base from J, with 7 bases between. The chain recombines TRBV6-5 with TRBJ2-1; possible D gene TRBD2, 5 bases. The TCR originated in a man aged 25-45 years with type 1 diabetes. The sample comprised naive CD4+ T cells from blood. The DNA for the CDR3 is TGTGCCAGCAGTTACTCTCGCGGGTCCTACAATGAGCAGTTCTTC. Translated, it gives CASSYSRGSYNEQFF.